The present T cell receptor (beta chain) was sequenced within a study of blood T cell repertoires in COVID-19. Patients from Seattle were sampled longitudinally, starting during active infection. Trimming took 5 bases from V and 3 from J, leaving 14 bases between them. The CDR3 extends over 15 amino acids. The germline V gene encodes CDR1 SGHDT and CDR2 YYEEEE. TCRdb's table, derived via immunoSEQ multiplex PCR, lists solely in-frame clones and lacks some. Among some 390,000 clones, around 91% were seen once, and the ten largest hold roughly 1.6%. The chain has TRBV5-6 and TRBJ1-4; tentatively, D is TRBD1 (5 bases). This sequence originates from a woman aged 40 to 50 with COVID-19, enrolled during active disease. The sample consisted of peripheral blood. CDR3 loop: CASSLNRLANEKLFF. In DNA form, the CDR3 reads TGTGCCAGCAGTCTCAACAGGCTGGCTAATGAAAAACTGTTTTTT.